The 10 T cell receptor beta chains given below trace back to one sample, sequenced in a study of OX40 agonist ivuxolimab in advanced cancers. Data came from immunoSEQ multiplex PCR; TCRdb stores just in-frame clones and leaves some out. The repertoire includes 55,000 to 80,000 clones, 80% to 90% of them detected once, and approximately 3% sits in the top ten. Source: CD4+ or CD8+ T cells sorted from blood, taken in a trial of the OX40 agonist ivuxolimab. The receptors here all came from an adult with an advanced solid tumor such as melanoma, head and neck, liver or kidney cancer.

In DNA form, the CDR3 reads TGTGCCAGCAGCATTAGCGGGGGGAACACCGGGGAGCTGTTTTTT. Protein product: CASSISGGNTGELFF. The V and J genes are TRBV11-3 and TRBJ2-2; 9 positions agree with TRBD2. This CDR3 has 15 residues. V lost 5 bases and J lost 1; bases outside the gene matches: 2. Germline V gene sequence: CDR1 SGHNT, CDR2 YENEEA.

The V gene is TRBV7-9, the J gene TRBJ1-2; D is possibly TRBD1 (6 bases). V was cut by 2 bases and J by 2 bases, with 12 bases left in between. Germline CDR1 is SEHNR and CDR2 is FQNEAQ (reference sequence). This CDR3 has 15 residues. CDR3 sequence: CASSLSGGSNYGYTF. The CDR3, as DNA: TGTGCCAGCAGCTTAAGCGGGGGCTCAAACTATGGCTACACCTTC.

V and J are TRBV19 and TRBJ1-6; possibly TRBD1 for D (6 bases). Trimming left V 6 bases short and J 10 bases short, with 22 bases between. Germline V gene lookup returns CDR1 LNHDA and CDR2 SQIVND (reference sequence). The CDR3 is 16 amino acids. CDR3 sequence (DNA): TGTGCCAGTAGCACCCCCCCGTACGGGGGCAGATCACCCCTCCACTTT. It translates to CASSTPPYGGRSPLHF.

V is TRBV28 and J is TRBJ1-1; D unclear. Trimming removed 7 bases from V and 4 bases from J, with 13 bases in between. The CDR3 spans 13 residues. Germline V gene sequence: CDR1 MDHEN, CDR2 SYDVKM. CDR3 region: CASTLGRATEAFF. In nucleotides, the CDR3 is TGTGCCAGCACTTTGGGGAGGGCCACTGAAGCTTTCTTT.

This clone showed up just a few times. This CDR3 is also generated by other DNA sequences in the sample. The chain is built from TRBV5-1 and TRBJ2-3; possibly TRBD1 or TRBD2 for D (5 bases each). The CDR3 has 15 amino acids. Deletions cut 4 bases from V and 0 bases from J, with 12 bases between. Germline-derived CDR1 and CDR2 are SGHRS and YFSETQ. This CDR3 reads CASSPGTPSTDTQYF. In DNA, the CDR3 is TGCGCCAGCAGCCCTGGGACCCCTAGCACAGATACGCAGTATTTT.

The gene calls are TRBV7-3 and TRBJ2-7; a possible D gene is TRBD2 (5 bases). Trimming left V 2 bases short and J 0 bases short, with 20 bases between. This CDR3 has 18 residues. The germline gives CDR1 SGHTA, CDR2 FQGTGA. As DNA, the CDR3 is TGTGCCAGCAGCTTAGCCGGTGTCGTAGGACTCCCCTCCTACGAGCAGTACTTC. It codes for CASSLAGVVGLPSYEQYF.

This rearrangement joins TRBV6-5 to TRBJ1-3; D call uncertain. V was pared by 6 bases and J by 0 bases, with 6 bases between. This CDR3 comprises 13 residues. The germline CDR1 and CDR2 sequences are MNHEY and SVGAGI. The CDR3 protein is CASRLFSGNTIYF. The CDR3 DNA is TGTGCCAGCAGGTTGTTCTCTGGAAACACCATATATTTT.

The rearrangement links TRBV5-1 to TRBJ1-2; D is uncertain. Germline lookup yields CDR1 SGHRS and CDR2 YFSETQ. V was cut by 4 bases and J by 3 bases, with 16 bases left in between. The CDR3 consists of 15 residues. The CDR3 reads CASSEDPARDYGYTF. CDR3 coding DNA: TGCGCCAGCAGCGAGGACCCCGCGAGGGACTATGGCTACACCTTC. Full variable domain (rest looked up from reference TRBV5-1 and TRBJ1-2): KAGVTQTPRYLIKTRGQQVTLSCSPISGHRSVSWYQQTPGQGLQFLFEYFSETQRNKGNFPGRFSGRQFSNSRSEMNVSTLELGDSALYLCASSEDPARDYGYTFGSGTRLTVV.

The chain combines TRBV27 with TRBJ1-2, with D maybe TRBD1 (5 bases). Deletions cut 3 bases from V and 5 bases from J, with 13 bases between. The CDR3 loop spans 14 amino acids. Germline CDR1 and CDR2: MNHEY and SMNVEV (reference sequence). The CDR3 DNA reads TGTGCCAGCAGTTTGGGGGGGATTCCTTATGGCTACACCTTC. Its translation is CASSLGGIPYGYTF.

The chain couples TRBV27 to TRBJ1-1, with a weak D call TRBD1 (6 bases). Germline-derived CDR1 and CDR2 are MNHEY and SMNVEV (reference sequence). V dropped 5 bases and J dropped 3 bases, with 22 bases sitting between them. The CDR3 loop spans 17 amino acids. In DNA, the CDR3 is TGTGCCAGCAGTCCCCCCCCTTGGGGGAGGGGGGACACTGAAGCTTTCTTT. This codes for CASSPPPWGRGDTEAFF.